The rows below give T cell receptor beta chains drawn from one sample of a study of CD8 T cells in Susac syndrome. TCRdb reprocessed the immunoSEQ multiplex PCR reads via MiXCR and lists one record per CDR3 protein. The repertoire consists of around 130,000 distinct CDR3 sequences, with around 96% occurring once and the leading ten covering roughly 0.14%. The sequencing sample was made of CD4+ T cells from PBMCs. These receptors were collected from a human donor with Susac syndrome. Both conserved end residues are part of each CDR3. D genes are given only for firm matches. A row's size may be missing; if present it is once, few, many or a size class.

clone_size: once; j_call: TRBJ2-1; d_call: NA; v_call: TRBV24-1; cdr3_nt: TGTGCCACCAGTGAATCGGGCCGCTATGAGCAGTTCTTC; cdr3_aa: CATSESGRYEQFF
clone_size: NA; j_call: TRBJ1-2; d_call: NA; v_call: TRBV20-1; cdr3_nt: TGCAGTGCTAGTCCGGCAGGTCGGGGTGGCTACACCTTC; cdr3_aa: CSASPAGRGGYTF
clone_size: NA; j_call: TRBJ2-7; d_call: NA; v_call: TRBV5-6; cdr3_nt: TGTGCCAGCAGCTTGGCCGTCGGGGACTCCTACGAGCAGTACTTC; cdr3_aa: CASSLAVGDSYEQYF
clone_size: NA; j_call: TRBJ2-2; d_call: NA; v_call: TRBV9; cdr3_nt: TGTGCCAGCAGCGTCGGGAGTCTTAACGGGGAGCTGTTTTTT; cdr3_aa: CASSVGSLNGELFF
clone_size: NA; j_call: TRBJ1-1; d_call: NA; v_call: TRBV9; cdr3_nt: TGTGCCAGCAGCCCCCCCCTGAACACTGAAGCTTTCTTT; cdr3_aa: CASSPPLNTEAFF
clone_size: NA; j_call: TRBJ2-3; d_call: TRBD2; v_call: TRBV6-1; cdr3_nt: TGTGCCAGCAGTGAACGGGGTTCACTAGCGTCTAGCACAGATACGCAGTATTTT; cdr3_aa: CASSERGSLASSTDTQYF
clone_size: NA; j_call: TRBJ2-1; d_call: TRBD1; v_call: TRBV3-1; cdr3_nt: TGTGCCAGCAGCCAGGCAGGGGGCGATGAGCAGTTCTTC; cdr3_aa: CASSQAGGDEQFF
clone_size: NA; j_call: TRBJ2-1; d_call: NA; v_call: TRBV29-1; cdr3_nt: TGCAGCGTTGCTGGGCTATTCAATGAGCAGTTCTTC; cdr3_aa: CSVAGLFNEQFF
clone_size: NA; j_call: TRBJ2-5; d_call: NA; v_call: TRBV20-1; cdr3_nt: TGCAGTGCTAGACCCGACAGAAACAGAGAGACCCAGTACTTC; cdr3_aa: CSARPDRNRETQYF
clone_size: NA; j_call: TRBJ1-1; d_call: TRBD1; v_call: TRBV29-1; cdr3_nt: TGCAGCGTTGAGGCTGGACAGGGGAACACTGAAGCTTTCTTT; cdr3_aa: CSVEAGQGNTEAFF
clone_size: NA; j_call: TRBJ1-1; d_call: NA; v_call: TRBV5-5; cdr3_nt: TGTGCCAGCAGCTTCAAGGGCCAAGGGACTGAAGCTTTCTTT; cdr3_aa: CASSFKGQGTEAFF
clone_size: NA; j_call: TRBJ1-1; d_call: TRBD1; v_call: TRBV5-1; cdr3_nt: TGCGCCAGCAGCTTGGGCGGGACAGGGGGAACTGAAGCTTTCTTT; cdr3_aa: CASSLGGTGGTEAFF
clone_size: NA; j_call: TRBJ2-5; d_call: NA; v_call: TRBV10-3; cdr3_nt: TGTGCCATCGGTCCCTCGGAGACCCAGTACTTC; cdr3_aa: CAIGPSETQYF
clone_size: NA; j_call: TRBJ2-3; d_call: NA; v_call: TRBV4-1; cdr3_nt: TGCGCCAGCAGCCAAGACAGGGTGGCCACAGATACGCAGTATTTT; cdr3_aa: CASSQDRVATDTQYF
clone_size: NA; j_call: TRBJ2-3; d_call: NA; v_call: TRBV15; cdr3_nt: TGTGCCACCCGGCAGTCGGTGTGGGAGGATACGCAGTATTTT; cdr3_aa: CATRQSVWEDTQYF
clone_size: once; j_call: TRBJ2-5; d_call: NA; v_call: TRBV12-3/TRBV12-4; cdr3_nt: TGTGCCAGCAGTGACCAAGACAGGCTCCAAGAGACCCAGTACTTC; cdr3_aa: CASSDQDRLQETQYF
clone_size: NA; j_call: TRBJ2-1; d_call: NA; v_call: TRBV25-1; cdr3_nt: TGTGCCAGCGTCCGGGACCTTGAGGGCAAGCAGTTCTTC; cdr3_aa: CASVRDLEGKQFF
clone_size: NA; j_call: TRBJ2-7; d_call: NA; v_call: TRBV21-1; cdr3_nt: TGTGCCAGCACCCCAACCGGGACATTCTGCGACGAGCAGTACTTC; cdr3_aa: CASTPTGTFCDEQYF
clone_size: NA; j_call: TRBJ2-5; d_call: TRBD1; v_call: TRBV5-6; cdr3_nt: TGTGCCAGCAGCCTCCTGGGACAGGGGGTTCAAGAGACCCAGTACTTC; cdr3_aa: CASSLLGQGVQETQYF
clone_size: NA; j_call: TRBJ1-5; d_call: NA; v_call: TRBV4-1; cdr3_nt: TGCGCCAGCAGCCAAGTAAGGGGAAGGCGCAATCAGCCCCAGCATTTT; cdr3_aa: CASSQVRGRRNQPQHF
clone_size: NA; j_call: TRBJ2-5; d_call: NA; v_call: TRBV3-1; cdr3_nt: TGTGCCAGCAGCCGATCGGGGAATTACCCACAGGAGACCCAGTACTTC; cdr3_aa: CASSRSGNYPQETQYF
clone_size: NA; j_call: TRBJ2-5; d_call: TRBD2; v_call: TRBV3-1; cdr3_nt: TGTGCCAGCAGCCGAAGGGCGGCGGGAGGCCGCGAGGCGAAAGAGACCCAGTACTTC; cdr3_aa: CASSRRAAGGREAKETQYF
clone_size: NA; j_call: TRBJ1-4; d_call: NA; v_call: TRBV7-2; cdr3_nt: TGTGCCAGCAGCACGACTTTTACAACTAATGAAAAACTGTTTTTT; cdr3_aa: CASSTTFTTNEKLFF
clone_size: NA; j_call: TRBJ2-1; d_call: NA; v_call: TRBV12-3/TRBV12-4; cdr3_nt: TGTGCCAGCAGTTTAAGGCAGGTTAGCAATGAGCAGTTCTTC; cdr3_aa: CASSLRQVSNEQFF
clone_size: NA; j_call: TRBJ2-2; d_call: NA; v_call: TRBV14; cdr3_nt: TGTGCCAGCAGTCGCGGGTTGAACACCGGGGAGCTGTTTTTT; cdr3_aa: CASSRGLNTGELFF
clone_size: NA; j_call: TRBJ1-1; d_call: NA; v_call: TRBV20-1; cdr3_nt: TGCAGTGCTAGCCAAAAGAGGGGGGTTACACGGAACACTGAAGCTTTCTTT; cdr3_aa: CSASQKRGVTRNTEAFF
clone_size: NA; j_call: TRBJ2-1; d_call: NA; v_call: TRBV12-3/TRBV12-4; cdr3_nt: TGTGCCAGCAGTTTGTCGTCTACCCGAGAGCAGTTCTTC; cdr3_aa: CASSLSSTREQFF
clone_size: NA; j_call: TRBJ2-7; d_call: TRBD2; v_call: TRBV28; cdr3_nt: TGTGCCAGCAGTCAGAGCGGGAGTGGCTCCGAGCAGTACTTC; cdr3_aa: CASSQSGSGSEQYF
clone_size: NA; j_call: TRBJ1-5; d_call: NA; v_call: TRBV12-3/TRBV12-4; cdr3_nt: TGTGCCAGCAGTTTTGGCCGCTATCAGCCCCAGCATTTT; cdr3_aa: CASSFGRYQPQHF
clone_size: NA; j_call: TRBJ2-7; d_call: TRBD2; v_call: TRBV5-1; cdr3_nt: TGCGCCAGCAGCCCCGGGACTAGGGCTCTCGGGCAGTACTTC; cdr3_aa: CASSPGTRALGQYF
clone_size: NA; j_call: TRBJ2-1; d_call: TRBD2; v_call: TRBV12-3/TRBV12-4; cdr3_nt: TGTGCCAGCAGTTTAGTAGCTAGCGGGAGCATAGGTGAGCAGTTCTTC; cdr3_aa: CASSLVASGSIGEQFF
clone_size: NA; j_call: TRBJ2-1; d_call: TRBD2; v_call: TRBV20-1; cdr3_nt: TGCAGTGCTGCCGGGGATAGCGGGGGCTCCTACAATGAGCAGTTCTTC; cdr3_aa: CSAAGDSGGSYNEQFF
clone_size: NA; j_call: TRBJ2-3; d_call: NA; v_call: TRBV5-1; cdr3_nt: TGCGCCAGCAGCTTGGGGGGAGCCCCAAGAAGCACAGATACGCAGTATTTT; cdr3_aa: CASSLGGAPRSTDTQYF
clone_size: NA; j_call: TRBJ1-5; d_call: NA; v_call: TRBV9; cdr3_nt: TGTGCCAGCAGCGGACCAGGGTCATCTAATCAGCCCCAGCATTTT; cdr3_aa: CASSGPGSSNQPQHF
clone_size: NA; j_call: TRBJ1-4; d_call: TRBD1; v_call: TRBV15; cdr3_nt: TGTGCCACCAGCAGGGAAACTCGGACAGGGGTTAATGAAAAACTGTTTTTT; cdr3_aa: CATSRETRTGVNEKLFF
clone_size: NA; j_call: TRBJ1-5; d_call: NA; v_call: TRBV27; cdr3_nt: TGTGCCAGCAGTTTGGAAGCTAATCAGCCCCAGCATTTT; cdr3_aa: CASSLEANQPQHF
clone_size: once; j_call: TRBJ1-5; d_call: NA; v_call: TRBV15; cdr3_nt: TGTGCCACCAGCAGAGCCCCAGGGAGAAATCAGCCCCAGCATTTT; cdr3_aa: CATSRAPGRNQPQHF
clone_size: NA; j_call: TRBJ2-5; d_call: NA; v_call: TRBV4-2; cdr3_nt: TGTGCCAGCAGCCCTGGCTGGGCGGGAAGGGAGACCCAGTACTTC; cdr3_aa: CASSPGWAGRETQYF
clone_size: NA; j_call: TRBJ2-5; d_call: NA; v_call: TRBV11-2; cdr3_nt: TGTGCCAGCAGCTTAGGTACTAAATACCAAGAGACCCAGTACTTC; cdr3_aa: CASSLGTKYQETQYF
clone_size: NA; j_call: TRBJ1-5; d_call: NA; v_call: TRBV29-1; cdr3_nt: TGCAGCGTTGGCGGAGATCAGCCCCAGCATTTT; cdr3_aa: CSVGGDQPQHF
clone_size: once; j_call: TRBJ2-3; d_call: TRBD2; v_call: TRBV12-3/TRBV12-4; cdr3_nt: TGTGCCAGCAGTCGGACTAGTGTGGGCACAGATACGCAGTATTTT; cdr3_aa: CASSRTSVGTDTQYF
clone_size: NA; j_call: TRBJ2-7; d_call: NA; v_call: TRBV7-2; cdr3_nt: TGTGCCAGCAGCCCCCGAAGGAACGAGCAGTACTTC; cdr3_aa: CASSPRRNEQYF
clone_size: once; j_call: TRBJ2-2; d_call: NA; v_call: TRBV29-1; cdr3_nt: TGCAGCGTTGAAGAGGACAGTCCCGGGGAGCTGTTTTTT; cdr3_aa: CSVEEDSPGELFF
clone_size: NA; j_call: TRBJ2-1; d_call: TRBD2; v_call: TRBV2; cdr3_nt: TGTGCCAGCAGTGAAGCGGGGGGGGTCGAGCAGTTCTTC; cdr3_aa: CASSEAGGVEQFF
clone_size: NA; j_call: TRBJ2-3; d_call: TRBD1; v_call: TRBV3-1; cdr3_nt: TGTGCCAGCAGCCCACGGGGACAGGCCTTGGATACGCAGTATTTT; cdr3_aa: CASSPRGQALDTQYF
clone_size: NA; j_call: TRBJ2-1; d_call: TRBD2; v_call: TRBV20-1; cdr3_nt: TGCAGTGCTATGCCCGGGACTAGCGGAACCTACAATGAGCAGTTCTTC; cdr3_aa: CSAMPGTSGTYNEQFF
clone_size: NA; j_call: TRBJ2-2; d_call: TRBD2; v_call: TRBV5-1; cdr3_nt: TGCGCCAGTAAGCGGGAGGCGAACACCGGGGAGCTGTTTTTT; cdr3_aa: CASKREANTGELFF
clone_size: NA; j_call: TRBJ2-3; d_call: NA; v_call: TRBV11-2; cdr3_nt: TGTGCCAGCAGCTCGAGGAGTGGGACGCAGTATTTT; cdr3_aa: CASSSRSGTQYF
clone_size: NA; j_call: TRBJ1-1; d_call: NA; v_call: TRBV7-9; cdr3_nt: TGTGCCAGCAGCTTAGAAGGCACGATGAACACTGAAGCTTTCTTT; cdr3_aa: CASSLEGTMNTEAFF
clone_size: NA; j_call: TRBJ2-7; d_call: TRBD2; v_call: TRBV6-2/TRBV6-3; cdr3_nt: TGTGCCAGCAGTCGCGGGAGCTACGAGCAGTACTTC; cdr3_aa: CASSRGSYEQYF
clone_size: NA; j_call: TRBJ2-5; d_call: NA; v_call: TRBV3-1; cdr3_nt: TGTGCCAGCAGCCAAGAGGGACGCGGCAGACAAGAGACCCAGTACTTC; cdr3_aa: CASSQEGRGRQETQYF
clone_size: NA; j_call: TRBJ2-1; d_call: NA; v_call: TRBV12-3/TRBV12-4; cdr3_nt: TGTGCCAGCAGCTTCCCCGGGCCTCACAATGAGCAGTTCTTC; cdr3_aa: CASSFPGPHNEQFF
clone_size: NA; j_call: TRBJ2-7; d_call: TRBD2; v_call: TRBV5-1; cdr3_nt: TGCGCCAGCAGCTCTTGGACAAGACTAGCGGGAGGGCGGTACGAGCAGTACTTC; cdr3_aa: CASSSWTRLAGGRYEQYF